This TCR beta chain is drawn from a study of T cell responses to AZD1222 COVID-19 vaccine. The CDR3 totals 13 residues. Trimming at V came to 6 bases and at J to 6 bases, leaving 4 bases not matched to a gene. CDR1 is SGHRS, CDR2 YFSETQ, per germline. About this clone itself: Antigen: not known.

Whole-study findings and limits: Females made up more of the donors, who were largely white British, and clonal diversity may have come out too low. Baseline testing showed seropositivity in only six or seven AZD1222 recipients. Rises in breadth and depth of Spike-specific TCRs came after two AZD1222 doses.

Produced via immunoSEQ multiplex PCR; TCRdb's table is partial and in-frame only. The data hold 200,000 to 250,000 clones, with 90% to 95% observed a single time. The clonotype was recovered from an adult in good health. The chain uses TRBV5-1 and TRBJ2-2; TRBD1 aligns across 8 bases. Source: peripheral blood, taken on day 0 of MenACWY control vaccination. The DNA of the CDR3 is TGCGCCAGCACCATACAGGGGGCCGGGGAGCTGTTTTTT. Residues: CASTIQGAGELFF.